The 30 T cell receptor beta chains presented below share a single source sample, sequenced in a study of Ad26.COV2.S vaccination and SARS-CoV-2 variants. The protocol was immunoSEQ multiplex PCR, while the TCRdb copy is restricted to in-frame clones and leaves out a portion. The top ten hold under 5% of the sample, which has 300,000 to 400,000 clones, around 90% seen once. This specimen was peripheral blood, taken after recovery from COVID-19. The receptors originated from a human donor who had recovered from COVID-19.

V and J are TRBV7-8 and TRBJ2-3, with TRBD2 matching over 9 bases. V was pared by 1 base and J by 6 bases, with 14 bases of the junction left unmatched. This CDR3 comprises 18 residues. Germline values: CDR1 SGHVS, CDR2 FQNEAQ. The CDR3 region has the DNA TGTGCCAGCAGCTTAGAAGGGTTAGCGGGGGCCCCGAGCGATACGCAGTATTTT. Its translation: CASSLEGLAGAPSDTQYF. Complete variable domain (other parts from reference TRBV7-8 and TRBJ2-3): GAGVSQSPRYKVAKRGQDVALRCDPISGHVSLFWYQQALGQGPEFLTYFQNEAQLDKSGLPSDRFFAERPEGSVSTLKIQRTQQEDSAVYLCASSLEGLAGAPSDTQYFGPGTRLTVL.

The CDR3 reads CASKDSGNEQFF. The CDR3 region has the DNA TGTGCCAGCAAGGATAGCGGCAATGAGCAGTTCTTC. This chain uses TRBV25-1 with TRBJ2-1; D might be TRBD2 (6 bases). In germline, CDR1 is MGHDK, CDR2 SYGVNS. The CDR3 has 12 residues. Deletions cut 7 bases from V and 6 bases from J, with 10 bases between.

The chain recombines TRBV29-1 with TRBJ1-2; 9 bases match TRBD1. V shed 7 bases, J shed 4 bases, and the junction held 7 bases outside the gene matches. Germline lookup yields CDR1 SQVTM and CDR2 ANQGSEA. The CDR3 has 13 amino acids. CDR3 in amino acids: CSAGGTGLYGYTF. CDR3 nucleotide sequence: TGCAGCGCGGGAGGGACAGGGCTCTATGGCTACACCTTC.

This chain connects TRBV19 to TRBJ2-1; D could derive from TRBD1 or TRBD2 (5 bases each). The germline V gene encodes CDR1 LNHDA and CDR2 SQIVND (reference sequence). V lost 10 bases and J 4 bases, leaving 17 bases between the germline ends. CDR3 length equals 14 residues. The CDR3 is CATTPGRNYNEQFF. The CDR3 DNA follows: TGTGCCACCACTCCGGGACGCAATTACAATGAGCAGTTCTTC. Using reference TRBV19 and TRBJ2-1 for the parts outside the CDR3, the full variable domain is DGGITQSPKYLFRKEGQNVTLSCEQNLNHDAMYWYRQDPGQGLRLIYYSQIVNDFQKGDIAEGYSVSREKKESFPLTVTSAQKNPTAFYLCATTPGRNYNEQFFGPGTRLTVL.

In this sample, this clone turned up once. The chain joins TRBV9 to TRBJ1-2; 11 positions match TRBD1. Germline V lookup: CDR1 SGDLS, CDR2 YYNGEE. V gave up 3 bases and J gave up 5 bases; unmatched junction bases: 6. The CDR3 covers 15 residues. The DNA for the CDR3 is TGTGCCAGCAGCGCCGGACAGGGGGCAGAATATGGCTACACCTTC. Encoded protein: CASSAGQGAEYGYTF.

The CDR3 DNA sequence: TGTGCCAGCAGTGAATACAGGGGGAATGAGCAGTTCTTC. Its protein product is CASSEYRGNEQFF. The chain employs TRBV2 and TRBJ2-1; 8 bases are shared with TRBD1. The trim removed 2 bases at V and 7 bases at J, leaving 1 base unmatched. This CDR3 contains 13 residues. Germline lookup yields CDR1 SNHLY and CDR2 FYNNEI.

This clone was found a few times. J is TRBJ2-2 and V is TRBV9; D is undetermined. Germline V gene sequence: CDR1 SGDLS, CDR2 YYNGEE. The CDR3 runs to 14 residues. The V and J ends lost 2 bases and 4 bases respectively, with 9 bases between them. The CDR3 spells CASSVIQTTGELFF. The CDR3, as DNA: TGTGCCAGCAGCGTTATACAAACCACCGGGGAGCTGTTTTTT.

The chain couples TRBV9 to TRBJ2-3, with TRBD2 matching over 16 bases. Germline V gives CDR1 SGDLS, CDR2 YYNGEE. J was trimmed by 1 base and V by 1 base; bases with no gene match: 6. CDR3 length: 19 residues. CDR3 sequence: CASSVLGLAGGRGTDTQYF. In DNA, the CDR3 is TGTGCCAGCAGCGTACTGGGACTAGCGGGGGGGAGGGGCACAGATACGCAGTATTTT.

This clone came up a few times. The rearrangement links TRBV3-1 (or the pseudogene TRBV3-2) to TRBJ2-2; possible D gene TRBD1, 5 bases. Germline CDR1 reads LGHDT; CDR2 reads YNNKEL (reference sequence). The length of the CDR3 is 13 residues. The V end lost 4 bases, the J end lost 3 bases, and 6 bases lay between the germline ends. CDR3 amino acids: CASSLGDTGELFF. The CDR3, as DNA: TGTGCCAGCAGCCTAGGGGACACCGGGGAGCTGTTTTTT.

The V call is TRBV27, the J call TRBJ2-7, with D uncertain. The CDR3 is 14 residues long. The V gene lost 2 bases and the J gene lost 5 bases, with 13 bases spanning the gap. CDR1 and CDR2 (germline): MNHEY, SMNVEV (reference sequence). DNA of the CDR3: TGTGCCAGCAGTTTAGTTGTGGGTATCCACGAGCAGTACTTC. The encoded protein is CASSLVVGIHEQYF.

The rearrangement uses TRBV12-5 and TRBJ1-6; D may be TRBD1 (6 bases). This CDR3 spans 14 amino acids. CDR1 is LGHNT and CDR2 is FRNRAP in the germline V gene. With 6 bases removed from V and 4 bases from J, the gap between germline ends came to 10 bases. The CDR3 is CASGATGYNSPLHF. In DNA, the CDR3 is TGTGCTAGTGGAGCCACAGGGTATAATTCACCCCTCCACTTT.

As DNA, the CDR3 is TGTGCCATAAGGACGGGCTATGGCTACACCTTC. This gives the protein CAIRTGYGYTF. The J gene is TRBJ1-2, the V gene TRBV19, with D hard to call. Germline lookup yields CDR1 LNHDA and CDR2 SQIVND (reference sequence). With 10 bases removed from V and 4 bases from J, the gap between germline ends came to 10 bases. The CDR3 contains 11 residues.

With regard to this clone: In the same sample, other DNA sequences code for this CDR3. The rearrangement uses TRBV24-1 and TRBJ2-3; maybe TRBD2 (6 bases). V gave up 3 bases and J gave up 0 bases, with 6 bases separating them. The CDR3 is 14 amino acids. CDR1 is KGHDR, CDR2 SFDVKD, per germline. CDR3 DNA: TGTGCCACCAGTGATGCGGGGAGCACAGATACGCAGTATTTT. Protein sequence: CATSDAGSTDTQYF.

V and J are TRBV7-6 and TRBJ2-2, with D possibly called TRBD1 or TRBD2 (5 bases each). Per the germline V gene, CDR1 is SGHVS and CDR2 is FNYEAQ. Trimming removed 6 bases at V and 1 base at J, with 12 bases between. The CDR3 is 15 amino acids. The CDR3 DNA follows: TGTGCCAGCAGTCGCCGGGACGGGAACACCGGGGAGCTGTTTTTT. The encoded protein is CASSRRDGNTGELFF.

The chain uses TRBV7-2 and TRBJ1-2, with D maybe TRBD1 (5 bases). V gave up 2 bases and J gave up 6 bases, with 10 bases separating them. Germline CDR1 is SGHTA and CDR2 is FQGNSA. The CDR3 runs to 13 residues. CDR3: CASSLKGNHGYTF. The CDR3, as DNA: TGTGCCAGCAGCTTAAAGGGGAACCATGGCTACACCTTC.

V usage is TRBV9 and J usage is TRBJ1-1, with unresolved D. The V and J ends lost 0 bases and 2 bases respectively, with 8 bases between them. This CDR3 contains 14 residues. The germline V gene encodes CDR1 SGDLS and CDR2 YYNGEE. The DNA for the CDR3 is TGTGCCAGCAGCGTAGGAGGATTTAACACTGAAGCTTTCTTT. Translated: CASSVGGFNTEAFF.

V is TRBV19 and J is TRBJ1-5, with 11 bases matching TRBD1. Germline assignment: CDR1 LNHDA and CDR2 SQIVND (reference sequence). The length of the CDR3 is 15 residues. Germline trimming cut 9 bases from V and 6 bases from J; bases unmatched to any gene: 10. The CDR3 DNA reads TGTGCCAGCGACCCCGGGACAGGGGGGAGTCAGCCCCAGCATTTT. Amino acids: CASDPGTGGSQPQHF.

To note about this clone: Other nucleotide sequences in the sample specify the same CDR3. The chain couples TRBV5-1 to TRBJ2-7, with D unclear. Germline CDR1 is SGHRS and CDR2 is YFSETQ. Trimming shortened V by 0 bases and J by 3 bases, and 4 bases separated the two germline ends. The CDR3 contains 12 residues. CDR3 protein: CASSLEGYEQYF. CDR3 nucleotides: TGCGCCAGCAGCTTGGAGGGCTACGAGCAGTACTTC.

This chain joins TRBV29-1 and TRBJ1-4; no definite D call. The CDR3 totals 14 residues. From germline, CDR1 is SQVTM and CDR2 ANQGSEA. V dropped 6 bases and J dropped 5 bases, with 16 bases sitting between them. CDR3 coding DNA: TGCAGCGTGGCGGTGGGCCCCTGGAATGAAAAACTGTTTTTT. Residues: CSVAVGPWNEKLFF. Using reference TRBV29-1 and TRBJ1-4 for the parts outside the CDR3, the full variable domain is SAVISQKPSRDICQRGTSLTIQCQVDSQVTMMFWYRQQPGQSLTLIATANQGSEATYESGFVIDKFPISRPNLTFSTLTVSNMSPEDSSIYLCSVAVGPWNEKLFFGSGTQLSVL.

The chain uses TRBV29-1 and TRBJ2-5; TRBD1 aligns across 9 bases. From germline, CDR1 is SQVTM and CDR2 ANQGSEA. The junction had 2 bases not matched to a gene; V was cut back by 3 bases and J by 3 bases. The CDR3 has 13 amino acids. The CDR3 loop is CSVEWDREETQYF. DNA for the CDR3: TGCAGCGTTGAGTGGGACAGGGAAGAGACCCAGTACTTC.

V is TRBV9 and J is TRBJ1-3; D is unresolved. V was pared by 2 bases and J by 0 bases, with 9 bases between. CDR3 length: 15 residues. Germline V CDR1 and CDR2: SGDLS, YYNGEE. The DNA of the CDR3 is TGTGCCAGCAGCGTCGACGGAGTCTCTGGAAACACCATATATTTT. Amino acids: CASSVDGVSGNTIYF.

Written as DNA, the CDR3 is TGTGCCAGCTCGTACTCGGGACAGGGCAACGAGCAGTACTTC. Translation gives CASSYSGQGNEQYF. The gene calls are TRBV18 and TRBJ2-7; TRBD1 aligns across 9 bases. CDR1 is KGHSH and CDR2 is LQKENI in the germline V gene. The CDR3 length is 14 residues. Trimming removed 6 bases from V and 5 bases from J; junction bases left unmatched: 8.

J is TRBJ1-2 and V is TRBV14; no definite D call. Trimming took off 3 bases at V and 8 bases at J, with 16 bases between the two ends. Germline V gene sequence: CDR1 SGHDN, CDR2 FVKESK. The CDR3 is 14 residues long. This CDR3 is CASSHTTTWRGYTF. The DNA for the CDR3 is TGTGCCAGCAGCCATACGACGACCTGGAGGGGCTACACCTTC.

This clone is a singleton in its sample. This rearrangement joins TRBV5-6 to TRBJ1-4; no clear D gene. Germline loops: CDR1 SGHDT, CDR2 YYEEEE. CDR3 length: 14 amino acids. V shed 7 bases and J shed 0 bases, with 10 bases lying between them. CDR3 nucleotides: TGTGCCAGCCTCTCAGTTGCAACTAATGAAAAACTGTTTTTT. Translating it yields CASLSVATNEKLFF.

The chain combines TRBV14 with TRBJ1-1; D is perhaps TRBD1 (5 bases). The CDR3 covers 17 residues. With 4 bases removed from V and 3 bases from J, the gap between germline ends came to 21 bases. Germline V gene lookup returns CDR1 SGHDN and CDR2 FVKESK. DNA of the CDR3: TGTGCCAGCAGCCCTTACTCAGGGATTCTTGCTTACACTGAAGCTTTCTTT. This sequence encodes CASSPYSGILAYTEAFF.

This chain uses TRBV7-2 with TRBJ2-7; no clear D. This CDR3 region has 12 residues. The germline V and J ends were trimmed by 5 bases and 2 bases, with 7 bases remaining between them. Germline CDR1 reads SGHTA; CDR2 reads FQGNSA. The DNA of the CDR3 is TGTGCCAGCAGCCACTATACCTACGAGCAGTACTTC. It is translated as CASSHYTYEQYF.

This sequence joins TRBV3-1 (or the pseudogene TRBV3-2) and TRBJ2-7; D remains ambiguous. CDR3 length equals 14 residues. V shed 3 bases and J shed 6 bases, with 15 bases lying between them. The germline V gene has CDR1 LGHDT and CDR2 YNNKEL (reference sequence). Here the CDR3 reads CASSHSRSEVEQYF. CDR3 in DNA: TGTGCCAGCAGCCACTCTAGGAGTGAGGTCGAGCAGTACTTC.

This chain joins TRBV6-4 and TRBJ2-3; 8 bases are shared with TRBD2. The CDR3 is made up of 18 amino acids. Losses at the gene ends were 2 bases for V and 6 bases for J; bases not matched to a gene: 16. CDR1 MRHNA and CDR2 SNTAGT come from the germline V gene. CDR3 loop: CASSDRFVGAGVRDTQYF. The CDR3 DNA sequence: TGTGCCAGCAGTGACCGGTTCGTTGGAGCGGGGGTGAGGGATACGCAGTATTTT.

The J gene is TRBJ2-7, the V gene TRBV6-2 or TRBV6-3; D could derive from TRBD1 or TRBD2 (6 bases each). There are 16 residues in the CDR3. Per the germline V gene, CDR1 is MNHEY and CDR2 is SVGEGT. Trimming cost V 6 bases and J 1 base, with 19 bases left between them. In DNA, the CDR3 is TGTGCCAGCAGACCTCATCGGGGGCTCGTATCCTACGAGCAGTACTTC. It yields the protein CASRPHRGLVSYEQYF.

The V call is TRBV3-1 (or the pseudogene TRBV3-2), the J call TRBJ1-2; D unresolved. Trimming took 1 base from V and 2 from J, leaving 11 bases between them. From germline, CDR1 is LGHDT and CDR2 YNNKEL (reference sequence). The CDR3 totals 15 residues. This CDR3 is CASSQGTASNYGYTF. Here the CDR3 DNA reads TGTGCCAGCAGCCAAGGCACAGCTTCCAACTATGGCTACACCTTC.